Each of the 8 T cell receptor beta chains below was sequenced from the same sample in a study of long-term antiretroviral therapy in people with HIV. They ran version v3.0 of the immunoSEQ assay at survey level. Generated by immunoSEQ multiplex PCR, the TCRdb table keeps only in-frame clones and is missing some. The table lists 20,000 or so clones, approximately 80% of them singletons. The starting material was unsorted PBMCs, obtained at the start of antiretroviral therapy, before treatment. The receptors stem from a woman between 18 and 29 years old with HIV.

V is TRBV5-4 and J is TRBJ2-3, with 12 bases matching TRBD1. The CDR3 is 15 residues long. V lost 4 bases and J lost 4; bases outside the gene matches: 4. CDR1 and CDR2 (germline): SGHNT, YYREEE (reference sequence). The CDR3 bases are TGTGCCAGCAGCCCCGGGACAGGGGGCGCAGATACGCAGTATTTT. Its protein is CASSPGTGGADTQYF.

The chain recombines TRBV19 with TRBJ2-7; TRBD2 agrees at 13 bases. V was pared by 3 bases and J by 5 bases, with 10 bases of the junction left unmatched. The CDR3 consists of 17 residues. Germline V gene lookup returns CDR1 LNHDA and CDR2 SQIVND (reference sequence). The CDR3 loop reads CASSIRLAGGLDDEQYF. CDR3 sequence (DNA): TGTGCCAGTAGTATTCGACTAGCGGGAGGTTTGGACGACGAGCAGTACTTC.

This clone showed up just a few times. This chain links TRBV12-2 with TRBJ2-2; no DNA check was done on the table's D call, TRBD1. TRBV12-2 is recorded as a pseudogene. The CDR3 loop spans 14 amino acids. The CDR3, as DNA: TGTGCAAGTCGTAGTGGGGGCCATACCGGGGAGCTGTTTTTT. It is translated as CASRSGGHTGELFF.

This rearrangement joins TRBV7-9 to TRBJ2-7; 8 bases match TRBD1. J was trimmed by 0 bases and V by 7 bases; bases with no gene match: 8. CDR1 and CDR2 from the germline V gene are SEHNR and FQNEAQ (reference sequence). The CDR3 length is 15 residues. In nucleotides, the CDR3 is TGTGCCAGCACCTCGAGGGACAGGAGCTCCTACGAGCAGTACTTC. Translated, it gives CASTSRDRSSYEQYF.

The rearrangement uses TRBV19 and TRBJ1-5; possibly TRBD1 for D (5 bases). Germline values: CDR1 LNHDA, CDR2 SQIVND (reference sequence). V dropped 4 bases and J dropped 1 base, with 8 bases sitting between them. The CDR3 is 14 amino acids. CDR3 in amino acids: CASSNWGSNQPQHF. The DNA for the CDR3 is TGTGCCAGTAGTAACTGGGGCAGCAATCAGCCCCAGCATTTT.

The V gene is TRBV7-8, the J gene TRBJ2-5; D is perhaps TRBD1 or TRBD2 (6 bases each). Germline V gene sequence: CDR1 SGHVS, CDR2 FQNEAQ. Trimming stripped 3 bases from V and 5 bases from J, with 13 bases between. The CDR3 is 14 amino acids. The CDR3 loop reads CASSFGGPRETQYF. The CDR3 bases are TGTGCCAGCAGCTTTGGGGGGCCACGGGAGACCCAGTACTTC.

This sequence joins TRBV5-1 and TRBJ1-2; unclear D gene. This CDR3 is built from 16 residues. Germline assignment: CDR1 SGHRS and CDR2 YFSETQ. With 6 bases removed from V and 5 bases from J, the gap between germline ends came to 23 bases. The CDR3 DNA follows: TGCGCCAGCACGAAAAATACCGGGCCGGCCGGATATGGCTACACCTTC. Translated: CASTKNTGPAGYGYTF.

This rearrangement joins TRBV7-2 to TRBJ2-1, with D uncertain. CDR3 length: 14 residues. The germline V and J ends were trimmed by 1 base and 8 bases, with 12 bases remaining between them. Germline-derived CDR1 and CDR2 are SGHTA and FQGNSA. The CDR3 sequence is CASSLVVSSDEQFF. CDR3 in DNA: TGTGCCAGCAGCTTAGTGGTAAGCTCCGATGAGCAGTTCTTC.